These T cell receptor beta chains were read from a single sample in a study of OX40 agonist ivuxolimab in advanced cancers. The method was immunoSEQ multiplex PCR; TCRdb's version includes in-frame clones alone and lacks a portion of them. The table has more than 50,000 clones, about 85% seen once. Here the sequenced sample was CD4+ or CD8+ T cells sorted from blood, taken in a trial of the OX40 agonist ivuxolimab. Receptors originate from an adult with an advanced solid tumor such as melanoma, head and neck, liver or kidney cancer. Each CDR3 is given with its conserved first and last residue. D genes are given only for firm matches. Clone size is given for some rows only: seen once, a few or many times, or a class if the clone is expanded.

TRBJ2-1,NA,TRBV7-6,NA,CASSLDINRYPYNEQFF,TGTGCCAGCAGCTTAGACATAAACAGGTATCCCTACAATGAGCAGTTCTTC
TRBJ1-2,NA,TRBV4-3,once,CASSQDRDKPRGYTF,TGCGCCAGCAGCCAAGATAGGGACAAGCCTCGGGGCTACACCTTC
TRBJ1-6,NA,TRBV5-1,NA,CASSRRQDGSYNSPLHF,TGCGCCAGCAGCCGTCGACAGGATGGGTCCTATAATTCACCCCTCCACTTT
TRBJ1-1,NA,TRBV7-6,NA,CASRAEGVNTEAFF,TGTGCCAGCAGGGCAGAGGGGGTCAACACTGAAGCTTTCTTT
TRBJ1-5,TRBD1,TRBV15,NA,CATRQGTFHSNQPQHF,TGTGCCACCCGACAGGGGACCTTCCATAGCAATCAGCCCCAGCATTTT
TRBJ1-6,NA,TRBV27,NA,CASGLGMQNSPLHF,TGTGCCTCTGGGCTCGGGATGCAGAATTCACCCCTCCACTTT
TRBJ2-7,NA,TRBV10-3,NA,CAIGGQRYEQYF,TGTGCCATCGGTGGTCAGCGCTACGAGCAGTACTTC
TRBJ1-1,NA,TRBV5-1,NA,CASSLMGGPNTEAFF,TGCGCCAGCAGCTTGATGGGGGGGCCGAACACTGAAGCTTTCTTT
TRBJ2-5,TRBD2,TRBV11-2,NA,CASRGPGLGYETQYF,TGTGCCAGCAGGGGACCGGGACTAGGGTACGAGACCCAGTACTTC
TRBJ2-7,NA,TRBV6-6,NA,CASSYPESGFYEQYF,TGTGCCAGCAGTTACCCCGAATCGGGGTTCTACGAGCAGTACTTC
TRBJ1-2,NA,TRBV5-1,once,CASSLGSGYGYTF,TGCGCCAGCAGCTTGGGTTCGGGCTATGGCTACACCTTC
TRBJ2-3,NA,TRBV11-2,NA,CASSAAGATSTDTQYF,TGTGCCAGCAGCGCCGCTGGGGCCACCTCCACAGATACGCAGTATTTT
TRBJ1-1,NA,TRBV7-2,NA,CASSLDDSRNTEAFF,TGTGCCAGCAGCTTAGATGACAGCAGGAACACTGAAGCTTTCTTT
TRBJ2-7,TRBD2,TRBV5-8,few,CASNRLAGPYEQYF,TGTGCCAGCAACCGACTAGCGGGCCCCTACGAGCAGTACTTC
TRBJ2-5,NA,TRBV5-4,NA,CASSLGGAETQYF,TGTGCCAGCAGCTTGGGGGGGGCGGAGACCCAGTACTTC
TRBJ1-3,NA,TRBV5-4,NA,CASSFQGDTIYF,TGTGCCAGCAGCTTCCAGGGAGACACCATATATTTT
TRBJ2-7,NA,TRBV27,NA,CASSLAGDYEQYF,TGTGCCAGCAGCCTAGCAGGCGACTACGAGCAGTACTTC